Listed below are T cell receptor beta chains from one sample, sequenced in a study of technical replicates of blood from a handful of donors. Method: immunoSEQ multiplex PCR; TCRdb's copy keeps in-frame clones and lacks some. The data show roughly 76,000 clones, with 94% seen just once and 0.26% held by the top ten. The specimen sequenced was T cells isolated from PBMCs. The receptors derive from a human donor in good health. The CDR3 runs from the conserved cysteine through the conserved F or W. A D gene is named only where the DNA matches it firmly. For some rows the clone size is stated as once, few or many, or as a class when expanded; others skip it.

d_call	j_call	v_call	clone_size	cdr3_aa	cdr3_nt
NA	TRBJ2-1	TRBV4-1	NA	CASSHTLRGGENYNEQFF	TGCGCCAGCAGCCACACCCTTAGGGGCGGGGAGAACTACAATGAGCAGTTCTTC
TRBD1	TRBJ1-2	TRBV10-3	NA	CAISTTGPNYGYTF	TGTGCCATCAGTACGACAGGGCCTAACTATGGCTACACCTTC
TRBD1	TRBJ2-5	TRBV18	NA	CASSPRDSQQETQYF	TGTGCCAGCTCACCGAGGGACAGCCAACAAGAGACCCAGTACTTC
NA	TRBJ1-2	TRBV7-2	NA	CASSPPGVPYGYTF	TGTGCCAGCAGCCCTCCGGGGGTCCCCTATGGCTACACCTTC
NA	TRBJ2-7	TRBV30	NA	CAWTGSYEQYF	TGTGCCTGGACAGGTTCCTACGAGCAGTACTTC
NA	TRBJ2-7	TRBV29-1	NA	CSVRQGLGEQYF	TGCAGCGTGCGACAGGGACTAGGGGAGCAGTACTTC
TRBD1	TRBJ2-1	TRBV5-1	NA	CASSLETGALDEQFF	TGCGCCAGCAGCTTGGAGACAGGGGCTCTCGATGAGCAGTTCTTC
TRBD2	TRBJ2-4	TRBV5-1	NA	CASSLESSGSVNIQYF	TGCGCCAGCAGCTTGGAAAGTAGCGGGAGTGTAAACATTCAGTACTTC
NA	TRBJ1-3	TRBV5-6	NA	CASSFRSGNTIYF	TGTGCCAGCAGCTTTCGCTCTGGAAACACCATATATTTT
TRBD1	TRBJ2-6	TRBV4-1	NA	CASSYTGLGTAISGANVLTF	TGCGCCAGCAGCTACACAGGGTTGGGGACAGCGATATCTGGGGCCAACGTCCTGACTTTC
NA	TRBJ2-5	TRBV19	NA	CASSIGMSGETQYF	TGTGCCAGTAGTATCGGGATGTCCGGGGAGACCCAGTACTTC
TRBD2	TRBJ2-1	TRBV13	NA	CASSPGTSGYNEQFF	TGTGCCAGCAGCCCCGGGACTAGCGGGTACAATGAGCAGTTCTTC
NA	TRBJ1-5	TRBV15	NA	CATREMGFSGNQPQHF	TGTGCCACCAGAGAGATGGGTTTTTCGGGGAATCAGCCCCAGCATTTT
NA	TRBJ1-3	TRBV15	NA	CATIQGRQRGNTIYF	TGTGCCACCATACAAGGTAGACAGCGCGGAAACACCATATATTTT
TRBD1	TRBJ2-7	TRBV4-2	NA	CASSQEYRQGALGEQYF	TGTGCCAGCAGCCAAGAATACAGACAGGGGGCGTTGGGGGAGCAGTACTTC
NA	TRBJ1-2	TRBV6-5	NA	CASRPRATGYTF	TGTGCCAGCAGACCCAGGGCTACTGGCTACACCTTC
NA	TRBJ1-2	TRBV11-2	once	CASSLGRSYTF	TGTGCCAGCAGCTTAGGCAGGTCCTACACCTTC
TRBD1	TRBJ1-2	TRBV19	NA	CASSTGGQGLYGYTF	TGTGCCAGTAGTACAGGTGGACAGGGGCTCTACGGCTACACCTTC
NA	TRBJ2-3	TRBV13	once	CASSLGGGAHTRTDTQYF	TGTGCCAGCAGCTTAGGAGGGGGGGCTCATACTCGCACAGATACGCAGTATTTT
TRBD2	TRBJ2-5	TRBV6-1	NA	CASSVGRGALSAAQYF	TGTGCCAGCAGTGTCGGGAGGGGGGCCCTTAGCGCGGCCCAGTACTTC
TRBD2	TRBJ2-3	TRBV28	NA	CASSLIGAGDSDTQYF	TGTGCCAGCAGTTTGATCGGCGCGGGAGACAGCGATACGCAGTATTTT
NA	TRBJ1-1	TRBV6-1	NA	CGSQGTTAEAFF	TGCGGCTCACAGGGTACTACCGCTGAAGCTTTCTTT
NA	TRBJ1-1	TRBV18	NA	CASSPFAGWDTEAFF	TGTGCCAGCTCACCATTCGCAGGGTGGGACACTGAAGCTTTCTTT
TRBD1	TRBJ2-7	TRBV5-1	NA	CASSFFPGQSYEQYF	TGCGCCAGCAGCTTCTTTCCGGGACAGTCCTACGAGCAGTACTTC
TRBD1	TRBJ2-1	TRBV14	NA	CASSHVRDRIYNEQFF	TGTGCCAGCAGCCACGTTCGGGACAGAATTTACAATGAGCAGTTCTTC
NA	TRBJ2-7	TRBV2	NA	CASSDLGDREQYF	TGTGCCAGCAGCGACCTCGGAGACCGGGAGCAGTACTTC
TRBD2	TRBJ2-3	TRBV7-6	NA	CASSFSGRAPTDTQYF	TGTGCCAGCAGCTTCAGCGGGAGGGCCCCCACAGATACGCAGTATTTT
NA	TRBJ1-2	TRBV6-5	NA	CASSYSMGGGYTF	TGTGCCAGCAGTTACTCGATGGGGGGGGGCTACACCTTC
NA	TRBJ1-4	TRBV2	NA	CASSEGLLNEKLFF	TGTGCCAGCAGTGAAGGACTGCTTAATGAAAAACTGTTTTTT
NA	TRBJ2-3	TRBV4-2	NA	CASSPLTGEDTQYF	TGTGCCAGCAGCCCGCTGACTGGGGAGGATACGCAGTATTTT
NA	TRBJ2-7	TRBV9	NA	CASSVGAGSSYEQYF	TGTGCCAGCAGCGTAGGAGCAGGAAGCTCCTACGAGCAGTACTTC
TRBD1	TRBJ2-7	TRBV4-2	NA	CASSQTGSVEQYF	TGTGCCAGCAGCCAGACAGGGAGTGTCGAGCAGTACTTC
NA	TRBJ1-5	TRBV2	NA	CASSAPGGAKQPQHF	TGTGCCAGCAGCGCTCCGGGGGGGGCAAAACAGCCCCAGCATTTT
TRBD2	TRBJ2-4	TRBV7-9	NA	CASSRVGLADGNIQYF	TGTGCCAGCAGCCGTGTCGGACTAGCGGATGGGAACATTCAGTACTTC
NA	TRBJ2-7	TRBV5-4	NA	CASSLTGNPYEQYF	TGTGCCAGCAGCTTGACAGGGAATCCCTACGAGCAGTACTTC
TRBD1	TRBJ2-5	TRBV27	once	CASSGQGAGETQYF	TGTGCCAGCAGCGGACAGGGGGCCGGTGAGACCCAGTACTTC
NA	TRBJ1-5	TRBV28	NA	CASSLWAQGGNQPQHF	TGTGCCAGCAGTTTATGGGCCCAGGGTGGCAATCAGCCCCAGCATTTT
TRBD1	TRBJ1-4	TRBV6-6	NA	CASRNRGDEKLFF	TGTGCCAGCAGAAACAGGGGAGACGAAAAACTGTTTTTT
NA	TRBJ2-2	TRBV29-1	NA	CSGTAPNTGELFF	TGCAGCGGGACAGCCCCGAACACCGGGGAGCTGTTTTTT
NA	TRBJ1-2	TRBV7-6	NA	CASSPGDGYTF	TGTGCCAGCAGCCCGGGAGATGGCTACACCTTC
NA	TRBJ1-1	TRBV28	few	CASSSPSEQLEAFF	TGTGCCAGCAGTTCCCCCTCGGAACAGCTTGAAGCTTTCTTT
TRBD1	TRBJ1-1	TRBV5-5	few	CASSFRGGATEAFF	TGTGCCAGCAGCTTTCGAGGGGGCGCGACTGAAGCTTTCTTT
TRBD2	TRBJ2-1	TRBV6-6	NA	CASTGTSRDEQFF	TGTGCCAGCACCGGGACTAGCAGGGATGAGCAGTTCTTC
NA	TRBJ1-2	TRBV30	NA	CAWSVKVSGRRYTF	TGTGCCTGGAGTGTAAAGGTCAGCGGGCGACGCTACACCTTC
TRBD1	TRBJ1-3	TRBV11-3	NA	CASSRDRGSSGNTIYF	TGTGCCAGCAGTCGGGACAGGGGGAGCTCTGGAAACACCATATATTTT
NA	TRBJ2-5	TRBV7-3	NA	CASSLTGQGGETQYF	TGTGCCAGCAGCTTAACCGGGCAGGGTGGAGAGACCCAGTACTTC
NA	TRBJ1-1	TRBV6-6	once	CASSSPTEAFF	TGTGCCAGCAGCTCTCCCACTGAAGCTTTCTTT
TRBD1	TRBJ1-3	TRBV5-1	NA	CASSLGGGTGSPGNTIYF	TGCGCCAGCAGCTTGGGAGGCGGGACAGGGAGTCCTGGAAACACCATATATTTT
NA	TRBJ2-2	TRBV30	NA	CAWIPGGWNTGELFF	TGTGCCTGGATTCCAGGGGGGTGGAACACCGGGGAGCTGTTTTTT
NA	TRBJ2-2	TRBV2	NA	CASSQGSGELFF	TGTGCCAGCAGTCAGGGATCCGGGGAGCTGTTTTTT
NA	TRBJ2-3	TRBV2	NA	CASSRTLSTDTQYF	TGTGCCAGCAGTCGCACTCTCAGCACAGATACGCAGTATTTT
TRBD1	TRBJ1-1	TRBV4-1	NA	CASSQRSTGETEAFF	TGCGCCAGCAGCCAAAGAAGCACAGGGGAAACTGAAGCTTTCTTT
NA	TRBJ1-5	TRBV6-1	NA	CASSERGDSNQPQHF	TGTGCCAGCAGTGAGCGGGGCGATAGCAATCAGCCCCAGCATTTT
TRBD1	TRBJ1-1	TRBV5-1	NA	CASIPPGTGNTEAFF	TGCGCCAGCATACCGCCTGGGACAGGGAACACTGAAGCTTTCTTT
NA	TRBJ1-6	TRBV5-1	NA	CASSLGGLISPLHF	TGCGCCAGCAGCTTGGGGGGGCTCATTTCACCCCTCCACTTT